One sample yielded the 16 T cell receptor beta chains listed below, sequenced in a study of identical twins. In TCRdb, the 5' RACE reads were re-called with MiXCR into one record per CDR3 protein. Seen here are around 530,000 distinct CDR3 sequences, approximately 16% observed once, and the top ten hold 0.44%. The same sample was also used in a study of yellow fever vaccine responses in identical twins.

The material sequenced was CD4+ T cells sorted from blood. The receptors here all came from a woman between 18 and 30 years old in good health.

The chain recombines TRBV4-1 with TRBJ2-7; D gene uncertain. V lost 2 bases and J 4 bases, leaving 12 bases between the germline ends. Germline CDR1 and CDR2: MGHRA and YSYEKL. This CDR3 has 14 amino acids. CDR3 nucleotides: TGCGCCAGCAGCCAATTGCTAGGGTGGTACGAGCAGTACTTC. Encoded protein: CASSQLLGWYEQYF.

The gene calls are TRBV12-3 or TRBV12-4 and TRBJ1-3; D gene unclear. The CDR3 has 16 amino acids. V shed 5 bases and J shed 1 base, with 15 bases lying between them. The CDR3 DNA is TGTGCCAGCAGTCTGAGGACGGGAAATTCTGGAAACACCATATATTTT. Residues: CASSLRTGNSGNTIYF.

This clonotype has more than one count but fewer than ten. The chain joins TRBV11-2 to TRBJ1-2; TRBD1 is a possible D gene (5 bases). Germline V CDR1 and CDR2: SGHAT, FQNNGV. The V end lost 1 base, the J end lost 0 bases, and 12 bases lay between the germline ends. The CDR3 runs 16 residues. The CDR3 reads CASSLGQGWANYGYTF. In nucleotides, the CDR3 is TGTGCCAGCAGCTTAGGGCAGGGCTGGGCTAACTATGGCTACACCTTC.

The chain joins TRBV7-2 to TRBJ2-1; 11 bases fit TRBD2. V lost 5 bases to trimming and J lost 6 bases; unmatched junction nucleotides: 3. Germline V gives CDR1 SGHTA, CDR2 FQGNSA. The CDR3 is 14 residues long. The CDR3 loop is CASSRTSGGNEQFF. The DNA of the CDR3 is TGTGCCAGCAGCCGCACTAGCGGGGGCAATGAGCAGTTCTTC.

The V gene is TRBV7-6, the J gene TRBJ2-7; no firm D call. The CDR3 has 15 amino acids. Trimming cost V 0 bases and J 5 bases, with 14 bases left between them. Germline assignment: CDR1 SGHVS and CDR2 FNYEAQ. The CDR3 nucleotides are TGTGCCAGCAGCTTAGCGGGCGTCGCCTTAAACGAGCAGTACTTC. Encoded protein: CASSLAGVALNEQYF. Full variable domain (rest looked up from reference TRBV7-6 and TRBJ2-7): GAGVSQSPRYKVTKRGQDVALRCDPISGHVSLYWYRQALGQGPEFLTYFNYEAQQDKSGLPNDRFSAERPEGSISTLTIQRTEQRDSAMYRCASSLAGVALNEQYFGPGTRLTVT.

This clonotype was recorded a few times. The V gene is TRBV11-2, the J gene TRBJ2-6, with D possibly matching TRBD1 (5 bases). Between the trimmed V and J ends, which lost 2 bases and 0 bases, there was a span of 11 bases. The V gene's germline CDR1 is SGHAT and CDR2 FQNNGV. The CDR3 covers 17 residues. In DNA, the CDR3 is TGTGCCAGCAGCTTAAGGGGTGGGTCCTCTGGGGCCAACGTCCTGACTTTC. It translates to CASSLRGGSSGANVLTF.

The V call is TRBV10-3, the J call TRBJ2-2, with 12 bases aligning to TRBD2. The V and J ends lost 10 bases and 2 bases, in that order; junction bases with no gene match: 8. This CDR3 comprises 16 residues. Germline CDR1 is ENHRY and CDR2 is SYGVKD. CDR3 sequence: CATQTSGGLNTGELFF. For the CDR3, the DNA is TGTGCCACCCAGACTAGCGGGGGCCTTAACACCGGGGAGCTGTTTTTT.

The CDR3 DNA follows: TGCAGCGTTGAGGTACAGGAGATGCTAGCCAAAAACATTCAGTACTTC. The encoded protein is CSVEVQEMLAKNIQYF. The chain carries TRBV29-1 and TRBJ2-4; perhaps TRBD1 as D (5 bases). Germline CDR1 reads SQVTM; CDR2 reads ANQGSEA. The CDR3 is made up of 16 amino acids. Deletions cut 3 bases from V and 0 bases from J, with 15 bases between.

For the CDR3, the DNA is TGTGCCAGCAGTGATGGGACTAGCGATGAGCAGTTCTTC. Translating it yields CASSDGTSDEQFF. The genes are TRBV25-1 and TRBJ2-1; TRBD2 matches at 10 bases. Germline V lookup: CDR1 MGHDK, CDR2 SYGVNS. The CDR3 spans 13 residues. V was pared by 3 bases and J by 8 bases, with 1 base of the junction left unmatched.

This clonotype has just a few counts. The rearrangement joins TRBV5-8 to TRBJ2-1, with D perhaps matching TRBD1 or TRBD2 (5 bases each). This CDR3 has 14 amino acids. The V gene's germline CDR1 is SGHTS and CDR2 YDEGEE. Trimming left V 6 bases short and J 0 bases short, with 10 bases between. The chain's CDR3 is CASIWGSSYNEQFF. Written as DNA, the CDR3 is TGTGCCAGCATCTGGGGGAGCTCCTACAATGAGCAGTTCTTC.

The CDR3 sequence is CASSRRRLGANVLTF. The DNA of the CDR3 is TGTGCCAGCAGTCGGAGGAGATTAGGGGCCAACGTCCTGACTTTC. The chain is built from TRBV7-9 and TRBJ2-6; maybe TRBD2 (5 bases). The CDR3 is made up of 15 amino acids. V lost 6 bases and J 4 bases, leaving 13 bases between the germline ends. From germline, CDR1 is SEHNR and CDR2 FQNEAQ (reference sequence).

The chain is built from TRBV20-1 and TRBJ2-5; 10 nucleotides agree with TRBD2. This CDR3 has 15 residues. Trimming took 2 bases from V and 5 from J; bases not matched to a gene: 8. Germline CDR1 reads DFQATT; CDR2 reads SNEGSKA (reference sequence). The DNA for the CDR3 is TGCAGTGCTAGACAGAGCGGGGGGGCCTGGGAGACCCAGTACTTC. This encodes CSARQSGGAWETQYF.

This clonotype showed up just a few times. This sequence joins TRBV12-3 or TRBV12-4 and TRBJ1-4; TRBD1 might be the D (5 bases). This CDR3 comprises 15 residues. V was shortened by 2 bases and J by 4 bases, with 11 bases between the two germline ends. CDR3 amino acids: CASSLWGIDNEKLFF. In DNA, the CDR3 is TGTGCCAGCAGTTTATGGGGGATCGATAATGAAAAACTGTTTTTT.

There are a few counts of this clonotype. This chain connects TRBV15 to TRBJ1-6; D gene ambiguous. The V end was cut by 0 bases, the J end by 11 bases, with 11 bases between. This CDR3 contains 14 residues. The germline V gene has CDR1 LNHNV and CDR2 YYDKDF (reference sequence). CDR3 loop: CATSREREGAPLHF. The CDR3 bases are TGTGCCACCAGCAGAGAGAGGGAGGGTGCACCCCTCCACTTT.

The sample holds a few counts of this clonotype. The chain employs TRBV5-5 and TRBJ2-7; maybe TRBD1 (6 bases). The germline gives CDR1 SGHKS, CDR2 YYEKEE (reference sequence). The V end lost 0 bases, the J end lost 3 bases, and 16 bases lay between the germline ends. CDR3 length: 16 residues. CDR3 residues: CASSLDLRGWGYEQYF. CDR3 DNA sequence: TGTGCCAGCAGCTTGGATCTCAGGGGATGGGGCTACGAGCAGTACTTC.

V and J are TRBV15 and TRBJ2-3; TRBD1 matches at 12 bases. Germline V CDR1 and CDR2: LNHNV, YYDKDF (reference sequence). The CDR3 is 15 amino acids. V was pared by 3 bases and J by 4 bases, with 2 bases of the junction left unmatched. DNA for the CDR3: TGTGCCACCAGCAGCCGGGACAGGGGGCCAGATACGCAGTATTTT. It is translated as CATSSRDRGPDTQYF.